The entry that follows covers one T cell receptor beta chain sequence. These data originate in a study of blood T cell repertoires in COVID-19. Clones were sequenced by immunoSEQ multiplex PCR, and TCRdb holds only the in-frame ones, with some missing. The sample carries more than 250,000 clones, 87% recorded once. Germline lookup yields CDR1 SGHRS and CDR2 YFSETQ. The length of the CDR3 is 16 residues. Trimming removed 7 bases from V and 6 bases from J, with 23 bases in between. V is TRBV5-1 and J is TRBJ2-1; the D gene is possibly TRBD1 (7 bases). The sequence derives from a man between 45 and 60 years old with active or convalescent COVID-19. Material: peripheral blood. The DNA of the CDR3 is TGCGCCAGCTCATACCTCAGGGGGGTCGATGGCAATGAGCAGTTCTTC. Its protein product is CASSYLRGVDGNEQFF.